The T cell receptor (beta chain) described here comes from a study of early T cells in non-severe SARS-CoV-2 infection. Study details: The chains were unpaired, and the sequenced material was bulk RNA from unsorted whole blood. General study results and limits: In VDJdb matching, anti-spike CD8 responses were favored while private and CD4 specificities went missing.

Tagging with unique molecular identifiers was applied to individual cDNA molecules. Using its own MiXCR run on the 5' RACE reads, TCRdb lists one record per CDR3 protein. The table records approximately 99,000 distinct CDR3 sequences, around 10% of them present only once. The CDR3 is made up of 16 amino acids. Trimming shortened V by 4 bases and J by 4 bases, and 17 bases separated the two germline ends. CDR1 is SGDLS, CDR2 YYNGEE, per germline. This clonotype was observed a few times. No antigen is known for it. This chain links TRBV9 with TRBJ2-2; D may correspond to TRBD1 or TRBD2 (6 bases each). Sequencing used whole blood. The sequence came from an adult who was a healthcare worker with PCR-confirmed SARS-CoV-2 infection or an uninfected control (not recorded which). The CDR3 region is CASSRGRGPITGELFF. As DNA, the CDR3 is TGTGCCAGCAGCCGAGGCCGGGGGCCAATCACCGGGGAGCTGTTTTTT.